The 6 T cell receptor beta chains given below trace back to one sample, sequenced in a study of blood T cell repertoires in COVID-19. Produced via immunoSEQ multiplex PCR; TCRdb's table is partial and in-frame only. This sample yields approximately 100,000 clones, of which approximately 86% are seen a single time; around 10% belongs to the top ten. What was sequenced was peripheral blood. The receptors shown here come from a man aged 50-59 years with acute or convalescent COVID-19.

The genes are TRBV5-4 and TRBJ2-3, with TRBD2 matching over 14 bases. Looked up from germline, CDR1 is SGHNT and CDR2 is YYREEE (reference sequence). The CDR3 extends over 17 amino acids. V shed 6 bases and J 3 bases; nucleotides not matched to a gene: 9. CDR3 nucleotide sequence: TGTGCCAGCACTGAACGACTAGCGGGAGGGCTGACAGATACGCAGTATTTT. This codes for CASTERLAGGLTDTQYF.

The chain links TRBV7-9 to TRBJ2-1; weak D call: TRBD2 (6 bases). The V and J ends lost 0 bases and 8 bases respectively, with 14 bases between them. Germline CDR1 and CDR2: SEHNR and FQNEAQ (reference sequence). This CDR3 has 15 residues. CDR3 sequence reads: CASSLAGGVSHEQFF. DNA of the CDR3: TGTGCCAGCAGCTTAGCGGGGGGAGTTTCCCATGAGCAGTTCTTC.

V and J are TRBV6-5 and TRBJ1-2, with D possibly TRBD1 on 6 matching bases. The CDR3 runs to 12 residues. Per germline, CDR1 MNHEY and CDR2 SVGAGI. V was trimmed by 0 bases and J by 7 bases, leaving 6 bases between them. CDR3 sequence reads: CASSYSGGGYTF. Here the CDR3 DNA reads TGTGCCAGCAGTTACTCAGGGGGTGGCTACACCTTC.

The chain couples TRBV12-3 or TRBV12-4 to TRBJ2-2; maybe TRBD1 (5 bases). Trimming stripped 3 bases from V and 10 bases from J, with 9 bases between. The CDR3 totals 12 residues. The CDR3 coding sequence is TGTGCCAGCAGTTTTCAGGGTTCGGAGCTGTTTTTT. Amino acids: CASSFQGSELFF.

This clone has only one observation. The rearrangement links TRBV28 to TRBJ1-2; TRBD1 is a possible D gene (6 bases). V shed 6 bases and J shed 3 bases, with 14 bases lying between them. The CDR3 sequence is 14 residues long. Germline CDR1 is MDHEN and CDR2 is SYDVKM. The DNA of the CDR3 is TGTGCCAGCAGCCCCGCGGACAGATACTATGGCTACACCTTC. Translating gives CASSPADRYYGYTF.

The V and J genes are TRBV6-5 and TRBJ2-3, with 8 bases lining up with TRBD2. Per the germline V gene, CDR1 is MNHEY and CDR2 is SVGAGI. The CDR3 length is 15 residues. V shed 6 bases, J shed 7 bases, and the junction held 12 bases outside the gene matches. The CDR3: CASRSQREGRYTQYF. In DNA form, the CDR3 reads TGTGCCAGCAGGTCCCAACGGGAGGGCCGATATACGCAGTATTTT.